These 21 T cell receptor beta chains were sequenced from one sample in a study of T cells in Graves' hyperthyroidism and ophthalmopathy. What was amplified from RNA transcripts were TCR beta CDR3 regions. A set of HTBI primers served as the primers for a first-round RT-PCR of the TCR CDR3. MiXCR, applied by TCRdb to the multiplex PCR reads, yields one record per CDR3 protein. The sample includes around 97,000 distinct CDR3 sequences, roughly 50% seen only once; the top ten take under 30%. Sequencing was performed on blood. These receptors all come from a man aged 35-49 years with Graves' hyperthyroidism.

This clonotype appeared many times. The V gene is TRBV6-6, the J gene TRBJ2-7, with D perhaps matching TRBD1 (5 bases). CDR3 length: 12 residues. Between the trimmed V and J ends, which lost 4 bases and 7 bases, there was a span of 11 bases. Germline assignment: CDR1 MNHNY and CDR2 SVGAGI (reference sequence). CDR3 loop: CASSSYKGEQYF. CDR3 DNA: TGTGCCAGCAGTTCTTATAAGGGGGAGCAGTACTTC.

This clonotype has a count of ten or more. The genes are TRBV7-9 and TRBJ1-1; D possibly corresponds to TRBD1 (5 bases). This CDR3 is built from 15 residues. The V gene's germline CDR1 is SEHNR and CDR2 FQNEAQ (reference sequence). The ends were cut back, 1 base at V and 3 bases at J, with 12 bases in the middle. The CDR3 nucleotides read TGTGCCAGCAGCTTAGGGGACCTCGGGGACACTGAAGCTTTCTTT. It translates to CASSLGDLGDTEAFF.

The rearrangement links TRBV12-3 or TRBV12-4 to TRBJ1-1; perhaps TRBD1 as D (6 bases). The CDR3 runs to 14 residues. Trimming took 3 bases from V and 4 from J, leaving 12 bases between them. CDR3 residues: CASSFGGGPTEAFF. CDR3 bases: TGTGCCAGCAGTTTTGGGGGGGGCCCCACTGAAGCTTTCTTT.

On this clonotype: The junction shows a germline mismatch at one end, possibly a read error. J is TRBJ2-1 and V is TRBV24-1, with D hard to call. The CDR3 sequence is 17 residues long. Per the germline V gene, CDR1 is KGHDR and CDR2 is SFDVKD. In nucleotides, the CDR3 is TGTGCCGCCAGTGATTTGATCTCGGGCCGAGCCTACAGTGAGCAGTTCTTC. This encodes CAASDLISGRAYSEQFF.

This clonotype was seen at least ten times. This chain joins TRBV12-3 or TRBV12-4 and TRBJ2-7; D remains ambiguous. The V gene lost 2 bases and the J gene lost 6 bases, with 14 bases spanning the gap. This CDR3 spans 14 amino acids. The CDR3 loop is CASSLSLGTSEQYF. The CDR3 DNA reads as TGTGCCAGCAGTTTAAGCCTCGGAACGAGCGAGCAGTACTTC.

This clonotype has a count of ten or more. The chain uses TRBV9 and TRBJ1-6; 10 nucleotides match TRBD1. The V gene end was trimmed by 4 bases and the J gene end by 8 bases; junction bases not matched to a gene: 9. The CDR3 runs 16 residues. Looked up from germline, CDR1 is SGDLS and CDR2 is YYNGEE. The CDR3 here is CASSREDRGKYSPLHF. The CDR3 region has the DNA TGTGCCAGCAGCCGGGAGGACAGGGGGAAATATTCACCCCTCCACTTT.

This clonotype was picked up many times. CDR3: CASSLGLAGADGELFF. CDR3 coding DNA: TGTGCCAGCAGTTTAGGGCTAGCGGGAGCGGACGGGGAGCTGTTTTTT. This chain links TRBV12-3 or TRBV12-4 with TRBJ2-2, with 10 bases lining up with TRBD2. The J segment lost 7 bases and the V segment lost 1 base, leaving 6 bases of the junction unmatched. The CDR3 covers 16 residues.

The genes are TRBV6-2 or TRBV6-3 and TRBJ1-4; no clear D. The V end was cut by 8 bases, the J end by 4 bases, with 8 bases between. Germline CDR1 and CDR2: MNHEY and SVGEGT. The CDR3 loop spans 12 amino acids. Written as DNA, the CDR3 is TGTGCCAGCTCCCCCCGTAATGAAAAACTGTTTTTT. As protein: CASSPRNEKLFF.

Points on this clonotype: Possible read error: a much larger clone is one base away. The chain couples TRBV12-3 or TRBV12-4 to TRBJ2-3, with 9 bases matching TRBD2. The J segment lost 4 bases and the V segment lost 5 bases, leaving 10 bases of the junction unmatched. The CDR3 extends over 16 amino acids. The CDR3 DNA reads as TGTGCCAGCAGTCCTACCGCGGGGGGGCCGGCAGATACGCAGTATTTT. This gives the protein CASSPTAGGPADTQYF.

The sample holds many counts of this clonotype. The CDR3 reads CASSEVAGPSYEQYF. CDR3 DNA: TGCGCCAGCAGTGAGGTAGCGGGACCCTCCTACGAGCAGTACTTC. The chain employs TRBV10-2 and TRBJ2-7; TRBD2 matches at 8 bases. CDR1 and CDR2 (germline): WSHSY, SAAADI. CDR3 length equals 15 residues. Trimming cost V 2 bases and J 0 bases; bases outside gene matches: 3.

This clonotype has only a few counts. The chain uses TRBV6-1 and TRBJ1-1, with 8 bases lining up with TRBD1. CDR1 is MNHNS, CDR2 SASEGT, per germline. The V gene end was trimmed by 4 bases and the J gene end by 3 bases; junction bases not matched to a gene: 1. The CDR3 extends over 13 amino acids. CDR3 coding DNA: TGTGCCAGCAGTGCGACAGGGGACACTGAAGCTTTCTTT. Translated: CASSATGDTEAFF.

This clonotype appeared many times. V is TRBV9 and J is TRBJ2-3, with TRBD2 identical over 7 bases. The length of the CDR3 is 14 residues. In germline, CDR1 is SGDLS, CDR2 YYNGEE. V lost 6 bases to trimming and J lost 0 bases; unmatched junction nucleotides: 4. The CDR3 DNA reads TGTGCCAGCACAGGTAGCGGGAGCACAGATACGCAGTATTTT. Its protein product is CASTGSGSTDTQYF.

This clonotype was counted a single time. The V and J genes are TRBV7-8 and TRBJ1-2, with 7 bases that match TRBD1. The CDR3 has 16 residues. The germline CDR1 and CDR2 sequences are SGHVS and FQNEAQ. V lost 5 bases, J lost 0 bases, and 9 bases stayed unmatched. For the CDR3, the DNA is TGTGCCAGCAGCCCCTCCGGACAGGATCCTAACTATGGCTACACCTTC. Protein sequence: CASSPSGQDPNYGYTF.

CDR3 sequence (DNA): TGTGCCAGCACCCCTGGTACGGCCGGGGAGACCCAGTACTTC. Translating gives CASTPGTAGETQYF. V gene TRBV19 combines with J gene TRBJ2-5, with D hard to call. CDR3 size: 14 residues. Trimming pared 9 bases from V and 5 bases from J, leaving 19 bases between. The germline V gene has CDR1 LNHDA and CDR2 SQIVND (reference sequence).

There are a few counts of this clonotype. The V gene is TRBV29-1, the J gene TRBJ1-2; the D is unclear. V was trimmed by 7 bases and J by 6 bases, leaving 21 bases between them. This CDR3 spans 14 amino acids. Per the germline V gene, CDR1 is SQVTM and CDR2 is ANQGSEA. The CDR3 region has the DNA TGCAGCGCTCCGGTTTTTACGGCCAGGAATGGCTACACCTTC. Translated, it gives CSAPVFTARNGYTF.

This clonotype was seen only a few times. V is TRBV10-3 and J is TRBJ2-7, with D maybe TRBD2 (6 bases). CDR1 is ENHRY, CDR2 SYGVKD, per germline. The CDR3 loop spans 15 amino acids. Trimming took off 2 bases at V and 4 bases at J, with 15 bases between the two ends. The CDR3 coding sequence is TGTGCCATCAGTGAGGAGTCGGGGGTACCTTACGAGCAGTACTTC. Its translation: CAISEESGVPYEQYF.

The J gene is TRBJ2-6, the V gene TRBV15, with D possibly being TRBD2 (6 bases). The germline V and J ends were trimmed by 7 bases and 2 bases, with 15 bases remaining between them. CDR1 LNHNV and CDR2 YYDKDF come from the germline V gene (reference sequence). The CDR3 has 16 residues. The CDR3 region is CATTRIGGTGANVLTF. Written as DNA, the CDR3 is TGTGCCACCACCAGGATCGGAGGGACTGGGGCCAACGTCCTGACTTTC. The full variable domain, rest sourced from reference TRBV15 and TRBJ2-6, is DAMVIQNPRYQVTQFGKPVTLSCSQTLNHNVMYWYQQKSSQAPKLLFHYYDKDFNNEADTPDNFQSRRPNTSFCFLDIRSPGLGDTAMYLCATTRIGGTGANVLTFGAGSRLTVL.

The J gene is TRBJ2-7, the V gene TRBV29-1; 8 nucleotides line up with TRBD2. J was trimmed by 2 bases and V by 8 bases; bases with no gene match: 8. The germline V gene encodes CDR1 SQVTM and CDR2 ANQGSEA. This CDR3 has 13 amino acids. The DNA of the CDR3 is TGCAGCTCACCACTAGCGGTCACCTACGAGCAGTACTTC. This gives the protein CSSPLAVTYEQYF.

This clonotype was picked up many times. The V call is TRBV12-3 or TRBV12-4, the J call TRBJ2-1; D remains ambiguous. The CDR3 length is 15 residues. V was pared by 3 bases and J by 8 bases, with 17 bases between. The CDR3 DNA reads TGTGCCAGCAGTTTCTCGCAACCCCAGGCGGATGAGCAGTTCTTC. Its protein product is CASSFSQPQADEQFF.

At least ten counts were recorded for this clonotype. This chain joins TRBV10-3 and TRBJ2-3; TRBD1 matches at 7 bases. This CDR3 has 14 amino acids. CDR1 and CDR2 from the germline V gene are ENHRY and SYGVKD. The V and J ends lost 5 bases and 1 base, in that order; junction bases with no gene match: 3. This CDR3 is CAISWTGGTDTQYF. In DNA, the CDR3 is TGTGCCATCAGTTGGACAGGTGGCACAGATACGCAGTATTTT.

As regards this clonotype: Just one base apart from a much larger clone, this may be a read error. This chain links TRBV6-5 with TRBJ2-6; no reliable D call. The CDR3 is 16 residues long. Germline lookup yields CDR1 MNHEY and CDR2 SVGAGI. Trimming left V 0 bases short and J 3 bases short, with 9 bases between. The CDR3 here is CASSYSVPVGANVLTF. CDR3 DNA sequence: TGTGCCAGCAGTTACTCGGTCCCCGTTGGGGCCAACGTCCTGACTTTC.